Reported below is one T cell receptor (beta chain). What it binds is unknown. The sample carries other DNA sequences with the same CDR3. These data are taken from a study of cytomegalovirus exposure and HLA in healthy donors. Study observations and caveats: Trimming of TCR beta V- and J-genes showed a link, identified in a later analysis, to a missense DCLRE1C variant. The likely explanation for a cluster of highly shared sequence variants was sequencing artifact.

A multiplex PCR was run with 60 Vbeta primers and 13 Jbeta primers. Data came from immunoSEQ multiplex PCR; TCRdb stores just in-frame clones and leaves some out. The sample lists fewer than 200,000 clones, 75% occurring once. Germline V lookup: CDR1 SGDLS, CDR2 YYNGEE. The ends lost 2 bases at V and 3 bases at J; junction bases unmatched: 1. The CDR3 is 13 residues long. Material: PBMCs. This clonotype was obtained from a female donor in good health and CMV-seronegative. This chain links TRBV9 with TRBJ2-7; the match to TRBD1 covers 8 bases. In DNA form, the CDR3 reads TGTGCCAGCAGCGTCGACAGGGGCTACGAGCAGTACTTC. The encoded protein is CASSVDRGYEQYF. Full variable domain (remainder filled in from reference TRBV9 and TRBJ2-7): DSGVTQTPKHLITATGQRVTLRCSPRSGDLSVYWYQQSLDQGLQFLIQYYNGEERAKGNILERFSAQQFPDLHSELNLSSLELGDSALYFCASSVDRGYEQYFGPGTRLTVT.